The 28 T cell receptor beta chains listed next were all sequenced from one sample in a study of cytomegalovirus exposure and HLA in healthy donors. The PCR ran on 60 Vbeta and 13 Jbeta primers. TCRdb keeps only in-frame clones here, not all; method: immunoSEQ multiplex PCR. Among around 90,000 clones listed, under 90% were seen once. The specimen sequenced was PBMCs. These TCRs come from a man in his forties or fifties in good health and CMV-seronegative.

This chain uses TRBV14 with TRBJ1-4; D remains ambiguous. The CDR3 is made up of 15 amino acids. The V and J ends lost 3 bases and 5 bases respectively, with 13 bases between them. In germline, CDR1 is SGHDN, CDR2 FVKESK. The CDR3 DNA reads TGTGCCAGCAGCCACGGTCCGTTGATGAATGAAAAACTGTTTTTT. This encodes CASSHGPLMNEKLFF.

The CDR3 region is CASSSGQPETQYF. The CDR3 DNA is TGCGCCAGCTCCTCGGGACAACCGGAGACCCAGTACTTC. This chain joins TRBV5-1 and TRBJ2-5; perhaps TRBD1 as D (6 bases). Germline loops: CDR1 SGHRS, CDR2 YFSETQ. The CDR3 totals 13 residues. V lost 7 bases and J 5 bases, leaving 15 bases between the germline ends. The whole variable domain, filled in from reference TRBV5-1 and TRBJ2-5, reads KAGVTQTPRYLIKTRGQQVTLSCSPISGHRSVSWYQQTPGQGLQFLFEYFSETQRNKGNFPGRFSGRQFSNSRSEMNVSTLELGDSALYLCASSSGQPETQYFGPGTRLLVL.

The genes are TRBV28 and TRBJ2-2; D remains ambiguous. The CDR3 is 17 residues long. The germline CDR1 and CDR2 sequences are MDHEN and SYDVKM. V was clipped by 2 bases and J by 1 base, with 14 bases between them. As DNA, the CDR3 is TGTGCCAGCAGTTTAGGGCTCTTACAAGGGAACACCGGGGAGCTGTTTTTT. It specifies CASSLGLLQGNTGELFF.

The chain couples TRBV27 to TRBJ2-3; 12 bases are shared with TRBD2. The CDR3 totals 19 residues. Germline CDR1 is MNHEY and CDR2 is SMNVEV (reference sequence). V lost 5 bases to trimming and J lost 3 bases; unmatched junction nucleotides: 15. The CDR3 region has the DNA TGTGCCAGCAGTCGCACCTTGCTCCCCGGGACTAGCGGGACAGATACGCAGTATTTT. The encoded protein is CASSRTLLPGTSGTDTQYF.

V usage is TRBV2 and J usage is TRBJ1-1; TRBD1 matches 9 bases. This CDR3 comprises 14 residues. With V trimmed by 5 bases and J by 1 base, 2 bases remained unmatched. Germline V gene sequence: CDR1 SNHLY, CDR2 FYNNEI. The CDR3 loop is CASSPGQGNTEAFF. CDR3 DNA sequence: TGTGCCAGCAGTCCGGGACAGGGGAACACTGAAGCTTTCTTT.

The chain employs TRBV19 and TRBJ1-1; D is unclear. The germline V gene has CDR1 LNHDA and CDR2 SQIVND (reference sequence). Deletions cut 10 bases from V and 4 bases from J, with 16 bases between. This CDR3 region has 13 residues. The CDR3 coding sequence is TGTGCCACCGACCGGCGGGGTAGCACTGAAGCTTTCTTT. Amino acid sequence: CATDRRGSTEAFF.

The count of this clone is one. The chain joins TRBV6-1 to TRBJ2-5; 9 bases align to TRBD2. With the DNA end fitting TRBJ2-7 better, the J assignment may be wrong. This CDR3 is 13 amino acids long. The V gene's germline CDR1 is MNHNS and CDR2 SASEGT. For the CDR3, the DNA is TGTGCCAGCATAGCGGGAGTGAGGGGCGAGCAGTACTTC. Protein product: CASIAGVRGEQYF.

The chain combines TRBV4-1 with TRBJ1-1, with D perhaps TRBD1 (5 bases). The CDR3 extends over 14 amino acids. V lost 3 bases, J lost 5 bases, and 13 bases lay in between. Germline V gene lookup returns CDR1 MGHRA and CDR2 YSYEKL. CDR3 bases: TGCGCCAGCAGCCACCAGGGAATAAAGACTGAAGCTTTCTTT. This gives the protein CASSHQGIKTEAFF.

This clone occurred a few times. In DNA, the CDR3 is TGTGCCAGCAGCTCAGGCGGAGGCGGGAGTTTCCCCAATGAGCAGTTCTTC. Encoded protein: CASSSGGGGSFPNEQFF. The chain carries TRBV7-6 and TRBJ2-1; 7 bases match TRBD2. Germline CDR1 SGHVS, CDR2 FNYEAQ. The ends lost 4 bases at V and 6 bases at J; junction bases unmatched: 15. This CDR3 has 17 amino acids.

V usage is TRBV9 and J usage is TRBJ2-5; TRBD1 matches 9 bases. Losses at the gene ends were 3 bases for V and 5 bases for J; bases not matched to a gene: 5. The CDR3 runs 14 residues. From germline, CDR1 is SGDLS and CDR2 YYNGEE. In nucleotides, the CDR3 is TGTGCCAGCAGCGAGGGGACAGGGACGGAGACCCAGTACTTC. It specifies CASSEGTGTETQYF.

The chain links TRBV9 to TRBJ2-3; 8 bases align to TRBD2. J gave up 3 bases and V 0 bases, and 0 bases lay outside the gene matches. Germline V gene sequence: CDR1 SGDLS, CDR2 YYNGEE. The CDR3 is 14 amino acids. The CDR3 sequence: CASSVGGRTDTQYF. The CDR3, as DNA: TGTGCCAGCAGCGTAGGCGGGAGGACAGATACGCAGTATTTT.

A remark on this clone: A read error may produce the germline difference seen at one junction end. The V gene is TRBV5-1, the J gene TRBJ1-1; D possibly corresponds to TRBD1 (6 bases). The CDR3 loop spans 15 amino acids. Germline V gene data show CDR1 as SGHRS and CDR2 as YFSETQ. The DNA for the CDR3 is TGCGCCAGCAGCCGGCAGCCGTTGGGGGACACTGAAGCCTTCTTT. This sequence encodes CASSRQPLGDTEAFF.

For the CDR3, the DNA is TGCGCCAGCAGCTTTTCCAAAACACAGATTACAGGGAGAGAGACCCAGTACTTC. As protein: CASSFSKTQITGRETQYF. V is TRBV5-1 and J is TRBJ2-5; D may be TRBD1 (6 bases). The CDR3 extends over 18 amino acids. Trimming took off 2 bases at V and 4 bases at J, with 24 bases between the two ends. Germline lookup yields CDR1 SGHRS and CDR2 YFSETQ.

The V call is TRBV10-3, the J call TRBJ2-7; 7 bases fit TRBD1. Losses at the gene ends were 6 bases for V and 2 bases for J; bases not matched to a gene: 7. The germline V gene has CDR1 ENHRY and CDR2 SYGVKD. The CDR3 totals 14 residues. CDR3 coding DNA: TGTGCCATCAGCTCGACAGGGTCCACCTACGAGCAGTACTTC. It translates to CAISSTGSTYEQYF.

This chain uses TRBV4-1 with TRBJ2-3; D remains unclear. The V end lost 0 bases, the J end lost 2 bases, and 9 bases lay between the germline ends. CDR1 and CDR2 (germline): MGHRA, YSYEKL. The CDR3 sequence is 15 residues long. CDR3 amino acids: CASSQDRSVTDTQYF. The CDR3 DNA sequence: TGCGCCAGCAGCCAAGATAGGAGCGTCACAGATACGCAGTATTTT.

The count of this clone is one. CDR3 bases: TGTGCCAGCAGCAGTACTAGCGGGCCGACCTACGAGCAGTACTTC. Protein product: CASSSTSGPTYEQYF. The chain recombines TRBV7-9 with TRBJ2-7; 9 positions agree with TRBD2. The germline V gene encodes CDR1 SEHNR and CDR2 FQNEAQ (reference sequence). This CDR3 comprises 15 residues. Trimming took 5 bases from V and 2 from J; bases not matched to a gene: 7.

V usage is TRBV6-1 and J usage is TRBJ2-5; weak D call: TRBD1 (6 bases). Germline V gives CDR1 MNHNS, CDR2 SASEGT. With 6 bases removed from V and 2 bases from J, the gap between germline ends came to 13 bases. The CDR3 has 14 residues. CDR3 protein: CASSMTGSQETQYF. CDR3 bases: TGTGCCAGCAGCATGACAGGATCGCAAGAGACCCAGTACTTC.

This clone turned up a few times. The chain employs TRBV2 and TRBJ2-6; 11 bases map to TRBD2. CDR3 length equals 18 residues. Germline V gene lookup returns CDR1 SNHLY and CDR2 FYNNEI. With V trimmed by 3 bases and J by 0 bases, 4 bases remained unmatched. CDR3 bases: TGTGCCAGCAGTGAGGGACTAGCGGATTACTCTGGGGCCAACGTCCTGACTTTC. This sequence encodes CASSEGLADYSGANVLTF.

The V call is TRBV19, the J call TRBJ2-4, with TRBD1 matching over 8 bases. Germline values: CDR1 LNHDA, CDR2 SQIVND (reference sequence). This CDR3 has 16 amino acids. J lost 5 bases, V lost 5 bases, and 11 bases had no gene match. CDR3 in amino acids: CASSAPDRGRENIQYF. The CDR3 DNA follows: TGTGCCAGTAGTGCCCCAGACAGGGGAAGGGAAAACATTCAGTACTTC. The full variable domain, completed using reference TRBV19 and TRBJ2-4, is DGGITQSPKYLFRKEGQNVTLSCEQNLNHDAMYWYRQDPGQGLRLIYYSQIVNDFQKGDIAEGYSVSREKKESFPLTVTSAQKNPTAFYLCASSAPDRGRENIQYFGAGTRLSVL.

The chain links TRBV6-5 to TRBJ2-1; 8 nucleotides line up with TRBD2. Germline loops: CDR1 MNHEY, CDR2 SVGAGI. The CDR3 loop spans 12 amino acids. Trimming took 6 bases from V and 9 from J; bases not matched to a gene: 4. The DNA of the CDR3 is TGTGCCAGCAGGGTTACTAGCGGTGAGCAGTTCTTC. Protein sequence: CASRVTSGEQFF.

The V call is TRBV7-9, the J call TRBJ2-1; 8 bases agree with TRBD1. In germline, CDR1 is SEHNR, CDR2 FQNEAQ (reference sequence). This CDR3 spans 17 amino acids. The ends lost 5 bases at V and 5 bases at J; junction bases unmatched: 14. CDR3 amino acids: CASSTATPGQGNNEQFF. DNA for the CDR3: TGTGCCAGCAGCACCGCTACACCCGGACAGGGAAACAATGAGCAGTTCTTC.

The V gene is TRBV25-1, the J gene TRBJ1-5, with 9 positions matching TRBD1. After removal of 3 bases from V and 1 base from J, the junction contained 10 bases not matched to a gene. The germline gives CDR1 MGHDK, CDR2 SYGVNS. The CDR3 has 18 residues. CDR3 bases: TGTGCCAGCAGTGATCTGGGGACAGGGAGAATGAGCAATCAGCCCCAGCATTTT. Translating it yields CASSDLGTGRMSNQPQHF.

The V and J genes are TRBV6-6 and TRBJ2-5; unclear D gene. The CDR3 sequence is 14 residues long. V gave up 6 bases and J gave up 5 bases, with 16 bases separating them. CDR1 MNHNY and CDR2 SVGAGI come from the germline V gene (reference sequence). CDR3 in amino acids: CASSNRQTGETQYF. The CDR3 region has the DNA TGTGCCAGCAGCAACCGGCAGACCGGGGAGACCCAGTACTTC.

J is TRBJ2-2 and V is TRBV28; 14 positions match TRBD2. Unmatched junction bases numbered 7, after V lost 2 bases and J lost 2 bases. The length of the CDR3 is 19 residues. Germline assignment: CDR1 MDHEN and CDR2 SYDVKM. CDR3 loop: CASSLPYGLAGGNTGELFF. CDR3 in DNA: TGTGCCAGCAGTTTACCCTATGGACTAGCGGGAGGCAACACCGGGGAGCTGTTTTTT.

With respect to this clone: Germline is not matched at one junction end, which may reflect a read error. V and J are TRBV7-9 and TRBJ2-7, with D possibly being TRBD2 (6 bases). This CDR3 is 11 amino acids long. The germline V gene encodes CDR1 SEHNR and CDR2 FQNEAQ (reference sequence). CDR3: CSSSSRGEQYF. CDR3 nucleotides: TGTTCCAGCAGCTCCCGGGGGGAGCAGTACTTC.

The chain combines TRBV18 with TRBJ1-1; D may be TRBD1 (6 bases). Germline assignment: CDR1 KGHSH and CDR2 LQKENI. The CDR3 extends over 16 amino acids. Trimming pared 3 bases from V and 1 base from J, leaving 15 bases between. CDR3 DNA sequence: TGTGCCAGCTCACCGCCTCAGGGACAAAAGAACACTGAAGCTTTCTTT. This encodes CASSPPQGQKNTEAFF. Full variable domain (outside the CDR3, taken from reference TRBV18 and TRBJ1-1): NAGVMQNPRHLVRRRGQEARLRCSPMKGHSHVYWYRQLPEEGLKFMVYLQKENIIDESGMPKERFSAEFPKEGPSILRIQQVVRGDSAAYFCASSPPQGQKNTEAFFGQGTRLTVV.

The rearrangement links TRBV30 to TRBJ1-1; TRBD1 is a possible D gene (5 bases). There are 12 residues in the CDR3. V gave up 2 bases and J gave up 9 bases, with 13 bases separating them. Germline CDR1 reads GTSNPN; CDR2 reads SVGIG (reference sequence). DNA for the CDR3: TGTGCCTGGAGTATAAGGGGTCCCCAAGCTTTCTTT. It yields the protein CAWSIRGPQAFF. Full variable domain (outside the CDR3, taken from reference TRBV30 and TRBJ1-1): SQTIHQWPATLVQPVGSPLSLECTVEGTSNPNLYWYRQAAGRGLQLLFYSVGIGQISSEVPQNLSASRPQDRQFILSSKKLLLSDSGFYLCAWSIRGPQAFFGQGTRLTVV.

This chain uses TRBV19 with TRBJ2-1; D remains unclear. This CDR3 is built from 13 residues. V lost 2 bases, J lost 7 bases, and 9 bases lay in between. Germline lookup yields CDR1 LNHDA and CDR2 SQIVND (reference sequence). CDR3 loop: CASSITPRNEQFF. The CDR3 DNA is TGTGCCAGTAGTATAACCCCTAGGAATGAGCAGTTCTTC.